This T cell receptor beta chain was documented in a study of tumor-infiltrating lymphocytes in primary liver carcinoma. Study context: Sequenced samples came back with roughly 3.5 to 8 million productive TCRbeta reads, and the counts looked alike across tissue types.

Study-wide results and caveats: Only about 8-24% of top clones showed up in all five tumor regions.

A note on this clonotype: What it binds is unknown. Compared with germline, one end of the junction differs, possibly owing to a read error.

For each extraction, RNA and DNA were obtained together from about 21-30 mg of unsorted bulk tissue. The CDR3 has 16 residues. CDR1 and CDR2 from the germline V gene are SGHAT and FQNNGV. cDNA specific to TCR beta was made from 500 ng of total RNA, with a constant-region primer employed for priming. For TCR beta, libraries were produced by three nested multiplex PCR rounds using slightly modified ARM-PCR. Researchers ran the first two PCR rounds for around 10 cycles each with TRBV1-TRBV30 forward primers and a C-beta reverse primer. MiXCR was run by TCRdb on the multiplex PCR reads, yielding one entry per CDR3 protein. The data hold some 120,000 distinct CDR3 sequences, with roughly three fifths observed a single time.

This receptor was obtained from a woman aged 60-70 years with primary liver carcinoma and hepatitis B virus infection. The chain joins TRBV11-2 to TRBJ2-3; 8 positions match TRBD2. Sequences were obtained from liver tumor tissue from sampling region 3. The subset denotes: tumor region T3, left-lateral pole. CDR3 nucleotides: TGTGTCAGCAGCTTATTTCTGGGGACTAGTTGGAGTACGCAGTATTTT. Protein product: CVSSLFLGTSWSTQYF. The entire variable domain, with the rest obtained from reference TRBV11-2 and TRBJ2-3, is as follows: EAGVAQSPRYKIIEKRQSVAFWCNPISGHATLYWYQQILGQGPKLLIQFQNNGVVDDSQLPKDRFSAERLKGVDSTLKIQPAKLEDSAVYLCVSSLFLGTSWSTQYFGPGTRLTVL.